This paragraph covers one T cell receptor (beta chain) sequence. The antigen remains undetermined. The use of a sample-barcoded 5' primer and a J-beta primer mix characterized a second PCR of about 7 to 12 cycles. TCRdb re-analysed the 5' RACE reads in MiXCR, keeping a single row per CDR3 protein. The sample lists about 1,400,000 distinct CDR3 sequences, 42% occurring once. V was cut by 7 bases and J by 2 bases, with 15 bases left in between. The length of the CDR3 is 15 residues. Germline-derived CDR1 and CDR2 are SGHVS and FQNEAQ. This sample was taken from a study of blood T cells in healthy people across ages. In the study overall: About one barcoded beta molecule per two T cells was the capture yield of template switching. Study results and caveats: With unsorted PBMCs, a conclusive comparison of naive versus antigen-experienced cells was not possible. Whereas aged donors had fewer naive CD4+ cells, long-lived donors had more of them and higher diversity.

The receptor comes from a woman between 18 and 29 years old in good health. This chain links TRBV7-8 with TRBJ2-1; weak D call: TRBD1 (6 bases). Sequenced input: blood. CDR3 sequence reads: CASTPQGFTYNEQFF. The CDR3 region has the DNA TGTGCCAGCACCCCACAGGGATTTACCTACAATGAGCAGTTCTTC.